The 14 T cell receptor beta chains below all came from one sample that was sequenced in a study of immune characterization of retroperitoneal liposarcoma. TCRdb re-derived calls from the PCR reads in MiXCR, one entry per CDR3 protein. The sample includes around 2,000 distinct CDR3 sequences, 40% to 45% of them seen just once. Sequenced input: tumor tissue. These receptors originate from a male donor with retroperitoneal liposarcoma.

J is TRBJ2-3 and V is TRBV24-1; 9 bases are shared with TRBD2. V gave up 7 bases and J gave up 4 bases; unmatched junction bases: 11. The CDR3 covers 16 residues. Germline V CDR1 and CDR2: KGHDR, SFDVKD. The CDR3 nucleotides are TGTGCCACCAGCGGCGATGGCGGGAGGGGGCCAGATACGCAGTATTTT. Translation gives CATSGDGGRGPDTQYF.

By share, this clonotype ranks as large (0.1 to 1%). V gene TRBV6-1 combines with J gene TRBJ2-5; D uncertain. The J call is in doubt because the DNA end fits TRBJ2-1 better. From germline, CDR1 is MNHNS and CDR2 SASEGT. The CDR3 covers 11 residues. The CDR3 DNA follows: TGTGCCAGCAGTTCCCCAGAGACCCAGTTCTTC. Translating gives CASSSPETQFF.

This clonotype counts as medium-sized. The genes are TRBV7-2 and TRBJ2-1; maybe TRBD2 (5 bases). Trimming took off 1 base at V and 13 bases at J, with 17 bases between the two ends. Germline V lookup: CDR1 SGHTA, CDR2 FQGNSA. The CDR3 totals 14 residues. CDR3 nucleotides: TGTGCCAGCAGCTTAGTTGACTACCAAGAGACCCAGTTCTTC. It specifies CASSLVDYQETQFF.

The chain uses TRBV12-3 or TRBV12-4 and TRBJ2-5; 8 bases are a match to TRBD2. The tail of the sequence fits TRBJ2-7 better, so the J call may be wrong. This CDR3 has 16 residues. CDR3 amino acids: CASSFGAGGPGYEQYF. The CDR3 nucleotides read TGTGCCAGCAGTTTTGGGGCGGGAGGCCCCGGCTACGAGCAGTACTTC.

The rearrangement links TRBV27 to TRBJ2-5; TRBD1 matches at 7 bases. The J call may be in error: the DNA end matches TRBJ2-7 better. The V gene's germline CDR1 is MNHEY and CDR2 SMNVEV (reference sequence). The CDR3 is 13 residues long. Written as DNA, the CDR3 is TGTGCCAGCATCGGGACAGTCTCCTACGAGCAGTACTTC. Translated: CASIGTVSYEQYF.

This clonotype is classed as medium-sized (0.01 to 0.1%). V is TRBV7-9 and J is TRBJ2-1; D is ambiguous. The CDR3 extends over 16 amino acids. CDR1 is SEHNR and CDR2 is FQNEAQ in the germline V gene (reference sequence). V gave up 5 bases and J gave up 0 bases, with 14 bases separating them. As DNA, the CDR3 is TGTGCCAGCAGCCCGGGTGCGAGGAGCTCCTACAATGAGCAGTTCTTC. The encoded protein is CASSPGARSSYNEQFF.

This clonotype was counted between two and nine times. This rearrangement joins TRBV27 to TRBJ2-1; D perhaps matches TRBD2 (5 bases). This CDR3 region has 14 residues. Germline-derived CDR1 and CDR2 are MNHEY and SMNVEV (reference sequence). V gave up 4 bases and J gave up 3 bases, with 10 bases separating them. The CDR3 nucleotides are TGTGCCAGCAGTTACCGGACTGGCTACAATGAGCAGTTCTTC. Its protein is CASSYRTGYNEQFF.

The chain couples TRBV4-1 to TRBJ2-1; D possibly corresponds to TRBD2 (5 bases). The J call may be wrong; the DNA end is better matched by TRBJ2-7. Germline CDR1 and CDR2: MGHRA and YSYEKL. The CDR3 has 14 amino acids. In nucleotides, the CDR3 is TGCGCCAGCAGCACGAGGGCCGGGACCTACGAGCAGTACTTC. The encoded protein is CASSTRAGTYEQYF.

The CDR3 protein is CASTTSRDSQETQFF. The CDR3 DNA reads TGTGCCAGCACCACTTCGCGGGACTCCCAAGAGACCCAGTTCTTC. This chain links TRBV7-2 with TRBJ2-1, with D tentatively TRBD2 (6 bases). The CDR3 spans 15 residues. The germline V gene has CDR1 SGHTA and CDR2 FQGNSA. Trimming shortened V by 7 bases and J by 13 bases, and 26 bases separated the two germline ends.

This clonotype was detected once. This sequence joins TRBV27 and TRBJ2-1; no reliable D call. The DNA end is a closer match to TRBJ2-7, so the J assignment may be wrong. The CDR3 contains 13 residues. Germline lookup yields CDR1 MNHEY and CDR2 SMNVEV (reference sequence). The CDR3 coding sequence is TGTGCCAGCAGCCCCCAGATAGTGGACGAGCAGTACTTC. Amino acid sequence: CASSPQIVDEQYF.

Of note for this clonotype: An end of the junction does not agree with germline; a read error may underlie this. This chain links TRBV7-6 with TRBJ2-5, with D unresolved. Germline-derived CDR1 and CDR2 are SGHVS and FNYEAQ. The CDR3 totals 13 residues. The CDR3 nucleotides read TGTGCTAGCAGCTTAAGGGAATTGGGTGAGCAGTACTTC. This translates into CASSLRELGEQYF.

This rearrangement joins TRBV7-6 to TRBJ1-6; D not certain. The CDR3 is made up of 15 amino acids. Germline V gene lookup returns CDR1 SGHVS and CDR2 FNYEAQ. The V end lost 2 bases, the J end lost 7 bases, and 12 bases lay between the germline ends. The CDR3 DNA reads TGTGCCAGCAGCTTATGGGATGGACCCAATTCACCCCTCCACTTT. Translation gives CASSLWDGPNSPLHF. The entire variable domain, with the rest obtained from reference TRBV7-6 and TRBJ1-6, is as follows: GAGVSQSPRYKVTKRGQDVALRCDPISGHVSLYWYRQALGQGPEFLTYFNYEAQQDKSGLPNDRFSAERPEGSISTLTIQRTEQRDSAMYRCASSLWDGPNSPLHFGNGTRLTVT.

This clonotype was seen a few times. J is TRBJ2-1 and V is TRBV7-6, with TRBD2 matching over 13 bases. The DNA end is a closer match to TRBJ2-7, so the J assignment may be wrong. The length of the CDR3 is 17 residues. CDR1 SGHVS and CDR2 FNYEAQ come from the germline V gene. In DNA form, the CDR3 reads TGTGCCAGCAGCACGACTAGCGGGGGGTCCATGTCCTACGAGCAGTACTTC. It codes for CASSTTSGGSMSYEQYF.

This clonotype is classed as medium-sized. The CDR3 here is CASKQTSGANVLTF. In DNA, the CDR3 is TGTGCCAGCAAGCAGACCTCTGGGGCCAACGTCCTGACTTTC. The chain couples TRBV6-1 to TRBJ2-6; D remains ambiguous. V dropped 7 bases and J dropped 0 bases, with 7 bases sitting between them. The CDR3 is 14 residues long. The germline CDR1 and CDR2 sequences are MNHNS and SASEGT.